This passage covers 26 T cell receptor beta chains from one sample sequenced in a study of blood T cell repertoires in COVID-19. The data were produced by immunoSEQ multiplex PCR, yet TCRdb's version contains in-frame clones alone and is incomplete. In the table there are 390,000 or so clones, around 87% of which are singletons. What was sequenced was PBMCs or T cells enriched from blood (not recorded which). All receptors come from a man between 18 and 29 years old who had recovered from COVID-19.

This clone was detected once. This chain joins TRBV3-1 (or the pseudogene TRBV3-2) and TRBJ2-3, with TRBD2 identical over 13 bases. In germline, CDR1 is LGHDT, CDR2 YNNKEL (reference sequence). The CDR3 spans 16 residues. Losses at the gene ends were 6 bases for V and 5 bases for J; bases not matched to a gene: 8. The CDR3 spells CASRRTSGGLIDTQYF. In DNA, the CDR3 is TGTGCCAGCAGGCGGACTAGCGGGGGACTAATAGATACGCAGTATTTT.

The chain employs TRBV25-1 and TRBJ1-2; tentative D call: TRBD1 (5 bases). This CDR3 contains 13 residues. The V gene's germline CDR1 is MGHDK and CDR2 SYGVNS. V gave up 4 bases and J gave up 5 bases, with 11 bases separating them. This CDR3 reads CASSVQEMYGYTF. The CDR3 region has the DNA TGTGCCAGCAGTGTACAGGAGATGTATGGCTACACCTTC.

The gene calls are TRBV6-7 and TRBJ1-3, with D possibly TRBD1 on 5 matching bases. TRBV6-7 is flagged as an ORF with uncertain function. Trimming pared 5 bases from V and 8 bases from J, leaving 25 bases between. This CDR3 has 17 residues. DNA for the CDR3: TGTGCCAGCAGTCGTAGACGGGACTCACCTAGGGGCGACACCATATATTTT. Its protein is CASSRRRDSPRGDTIYF.

The chain uses TRBV15 and TRBJ1-1; D gene ambiguous. Trimming pared 1 base from V and 0 bases from J, leaving 9 bases between. CDR3 length equals 15 residues. Germline loops: CDR1 LNHNV, CDR2 YYDKDF (reference sequence). For the CDR3, the DNA is TGTGCCACCAGCAGAGTGCGGGATATGAACACTGAAGCTTTCTTT. Its protein is CATSRVRDMNTEAFF.

The chain carries TRBV9 and TRBJ2-5; TRBD2 matches 10 bases. The CDR3 is 16 amino acids. With 0 bases clipped from V and 4 bases from J, the junction kept 6 bases outside the gene matches. Looked up from germline, CDR1 is SGDLS and CDR2 is YYNGEE. The DNA of the CDR3 is TGTGCCAGCAGCGTAGTTCCTAGCGGGAGTATAGAGACCCAGTACTTC. Its protein is CASSVVPSGSIETQYF.

This clone was observed a handful of times. The chain recombines TRBV6-5 with TRBJ1-2; 8 bases line up with TRBD1. The CDR3 has 13 amino acids. With 5 bases clipped from V and 3 bases from J, the junction kept 2 bases outside the gene matches. Germline CDR1 reads MNHEY; CDR2 reads SVGAGI. This chain's CDR3 is CASSQGADYGYTF. Here the CDR3 DNA reads TGTGCCAGCAGTCAGGGGGCTGACTATGGCTACACCTTC.

The V gene is TRBV19, the J gene TRBJ1-4, with D possibly matching TRBD1 (6 bases). The CDR3 has 15 residues. V was clipped by 7 bases and J by 3 bases, with 15 bases between them. Per germline, CDR1 LNHDA and CDR2 SQIVND (reference sequence). CDR3 loop: CASIRSGTSNEKLFF. In nucleotides, the CDR3 is TGTGCCAGTATCAGGTCCGGGACATCTAATGAAAAACTGTTTTTT.

The chain couples TRBV7-2 to TRBJ2-1; TRBD1 might be the D (5 bases). The CDR3 loop spans 16 amino acids. The germline V gene encodes CDR1 SGHTA and CDR2 FQGNSA. V gave up 1 base and J gave up 2 bases, with 12 bases separating them. CDR3 nucleotides: TGTGCCAGCAGCTTAGTCGCACAGGTCGCCTACAATGAGCAGTTCTTC. Protein product: CASSLVAQVAYNEQFF.

This chain connects TRBV5-1 to TRBJ1-4; the D gene is possibly TRBD1 (5 bases). V lost 1 base and J lost 0, with 25 bases in between. The CDR3 totals 21 residues. Germline-derived CDR1 and CDR2 are SGHRS and YFSETQ. CDR3 bases: TGCGCCAGCAGCTTGTCAATTGCCACGGCACAGGTTCCTGCAACTAATGAAAAACTGTTTTTT. Its protein product is CASSLSIATAQVPATNEKLFF.

The chain's CDR3 is CASSKRLALGELFF. CDR3 nucleotide sequence: TGTGCCAGCAGTAAGAGACTAGCTCTTGGGGAGCTGTTTTTT. This chain connects TRBV28 to TRBJ2-2; 7 bases are a match to TRBD2. Unmatched junction bases numbered 8, after V lost 5 bases and J lost 8 bases. The CDR3 totals 14 residues. Germline loops: CDR1 MDHEN, CDR2 SYDVKM.

This clone was seen a handful of times. The genes are TRBV9 and TRBJ1-5, with a weak D call TRBD1 (5 bases). Germline loops: CDR1 SGDLS, CDR2 YYNGEE. The CDR3 runs to 16 residues. Deletions cut 4 bases from V and 4 bases from J, with 18 bases between. The CDR3 DNA is TGTGCCAGCAGCCCCGGGGGGGGGTACCGGAATCAGCCCCAGCATTTT. Protein sequence: CASSPGGGYRNQPQHF.

The gene calls are TRBV7-3 and TRBJ1-2; possible D gene TRBD1, 6 bases. The V gene lost 2 bases and the J gene lost 7 bases, with 17 bases spanning the gap. CDR3 length: 15 amino acids. The germline gives CDR1 SGHTA, CDR2 FQGTGA. CDR3 loop: CASSLVSGELTGYTF. The CDR3 nucleotides read TGTGCCAGCAGCTTAGTGTCAGGGGAGCTGACTGGCTACACCTTC.

The J gene is TRBJ1-3, the V gene TRBV18; possibly TRBD1 for D (5 bases). Trimming took 0 bases from V and 7 from J, leaving 16 bases between them. Germline V gene data show CDR1 as KGHSH and CDR2 as LQKENI. The CDR3 has 16 amino acids. CDR3 sequence (DNA): TGTGCCAGCTCACCACCGTCCCAGGGTGTTTTGAACACCATATATTTT. Translating gives CASSPPSQGVLNTIYF.

This clone is a singleton in its sample. V usage is TRBV7-9 and J usage is TRBJ2-1; D possibly corresponds to TRBD1 (5 bases). Between the trimmed V and J ends, which lost 4 bases and 3 bases, there was a span of 13 bases. The germline CDR1 and CDR2 sequences are SEHNR and FQNEAQ (reference sequence). The CDR3 loop spans 15 amino acids. The CDR3 nucleotides read TGTGCCAGCAGCTCTGGTCAGGGTTACTACAATGAGCAGTTCTTC. Translating gives CASSSGQGYYNEQFF.

The chain is built from TRBV3-1 (or the pseudogene TRBV3-2) and TRBJ1-1; no reliable D call. Germline V lookup: CDR1 LGHDT, CDR2 YNNKEL (reference sequence). The CDR3 is 13 residues long. The germline V and J ends were trimmed by 5 bases and 1 base, with 8 bases remaining between them. CDR3 in amino acids: CASSGAGNTEAFF. CDR3 DNA sequence: TGTGCCAGCAGCGGAGCGGGGAACACTGAAGCTTTCTTT.

A word on this clone: Other DNA sequences in this specimen translate into the identical CDR3. The chain employs TRBV9 and TRBJ2-5; D perhaps matches TRBD2 (7 bases). There are 14 residues in the CDR3. CDR1 SGDLS and CDR2 YYNGEE come from the germline V gene. V lost 0 bases and J 4 bases, leaving 10 bases between the germline ends. In nucleotides, the CDR3 is TGTGCCAGCAGCGTAGGGGGGGGGCGAGAGACCCAGTACTTC. Protein product: CASSVGGGRETQYF.

The chain employs TRBV28 and TRBJ1-5, with D hard to call. The V end lost 7 bases, the J end lost 5 bases, and 18 bases lay between the germline ends. The CDR3 totals 15 residues. From germline, CDR1 is MDHEN and CDR2 SYDVKM. The CDR3 DNA reads TGTGCCAGCACCCTAGCTGGTGGGGTAGATCAGCCCCAGCATTTT. This translates into CASTLAGGVDQPQHF.

This chain joins TRBV2 and TRBJ2-3; TRBD2 matches 9 bases. The CDR3 has 15 residues. J gave up 4 bases and V 3 bases, and 5 bases lay outside the gene matches. Germline lookup yields CDR1 SNHLY and CDR2 FYNNEI. CDR3: CASSESGRSADTQYF. DNA for the CDR3: TGTGCCAGCAGTGAGAGCGGGAGGAGCGCAGATACGCAGTATTTT.

The chain combines TRBV7-5 with TRBJ2-4; the DNA was not compared with TRBD1, the D call given in the table. TRBV7-5 is marked as a pseudogene. The CDR3 is 16 amino acids. CDR3 DNA sequence: TGTGTCAGAAGCTCCGGGACAGCTCTAGCCAAAAACATTCAGTACTTC. Its protein is CVRSSGTALAKNIQYF.

This chain joins TRBV7-9 and TRBJ2-5, with D possibly being TRBD1 (5 bases). CDR1 and CDR2 (germline): SEHNR, FQNEAQ (reference sequence). This CDR3 is 14 amino acids long. Trimming removed 6 bases at V and 2 bases at J, with 13 bases between. Here the CDR3 DNA reads TGTGCCAGCAGTTTGACAGTGGGACAAGAGACCCAGTACTTC. This gives the protein CASSLTVGQETQYF.

V and J are TRBV3-1 (or the pseudogene TRBV3-2) and TRBJ2-5; TRBD2 agrees at 15 bases. The CDR3 has 18 residues. The V gene's germline CDR1 is LGHDT and CDR2 YNNKEL (reference sequence). J was trimmed by 5 bases and V by 1 base; bases with no gene match: 8. The CDR3 spells CASSQVGLAGGQSETQYF. The CDR3, as DNA: TGTGCCAGCAGCCAAGTCGGACTAGCGGGGGGGCAGTCGGAGACCCAGTACTTC.

The table lists this clone with a count of one. The J gene is TRBJ2-1, the V gene TRBV19; 12 bases are a match to TRBD2. The CDR3 covers 16 residues. J lost 4 bases, V lost 1 base, and 2 bases had no gene match. Germline lookup yields CDR1 LNHDA and CDR2 SQIVND (reference sequence). Written as DNA, the CDR3 is TGTGCCAGTAGTATAGGAACTAGCGGGAGGTACAATGAGCAGTTCTTC. Translating it yields CASSIGTSGRYNEQFF.

This clone was observed a handful of times. The chain combines TRBV2 with TRBJ2-7, with D perhaps TRBD1 (5 bases). Germline CDR1 reads SNHLY; CDR2 reads FYNNEI. The CDR3 spans 13 residues. The ends were cut back, 7 bases at V and 1 base at J, with 11 bases in the middle. The CDR3, as DNA: TGTGCCAGCACTCGGACAAAATCCTACGAGCAGTACTTC. Translation gives CASTRTKSYEQYF.

The CDR3 reads CASSLSGQGWTEAFF. DNA for the CDR3: TGTGCCAGCAGCTTGTCGGGACAGGGCTGGACTGAAGCTTTCTTT. The V gene is TRBV7-8, the J gene TRBJ1-1, with 9 bases identical to TRBD1. The V gene end was trimmed by 3 bases and the J gene end by 5 bases; junction bases not matched to a gene: 7. Germline CDR1 SGHVS, CDR2 FQNEAQ. The CDR3 is 15 residues long.

V and J are TRBV11-2 and TRBJ1-4, with D unresolved. The CDR3 has 14 residues. Germline lookup yields CDR1 SGHAT and CDR2 FQNNGV. Trimming stripped 0 bases from V and 4 bases from J, with 6 bases between. The CDR3, as DNA: TGTGCCAGCAGCTTAGATCATGTTAATGAAAAACTGTTTTTT. Its translation is CASSLDHVNEKLFF.

V and J are TRBV4-2 and TRBJ2-7, with D tentatively TRBD2 (5 bases). Germline values: CDR1 LGHNA, CDR2 YNFKEQ. V shed 0 bases and J shed 0 bases, with 12 bases lying between them. The CDR3 length is 16 residues. This CDR3 is CASSQEGGASSYEQYF. The CDR3 region has the DNA TGTGCCAGCAGCCAAGAAGGAGGTGCGAGCTCCTACGAGCAGTACTTC.